Shown below are 17 T cell receptor beta chains from a single sample sequenced in a study of T cells in Graves' hyperthyroidism and ophthalmopathy. Amplified regions were TCR beta CDR3 sequences from RNA transcripts. First-round RT-PCR targeting the TCR CDR3 was performed with the HTBI primer set. One entry per CDR3 protein, called by TCRdb with MiXCR from the multiplex PCR reads. The sample includes 560,000 or so distinct CDR3 sequences, more than 45% seen only once; the top ten take 6.5% to 9%. The material sequenced was peripheral blood or thyroid tissue (not recorded which). The receptor source for this set is a woman under 30 with Graves' hyperthyroidism.

A remark on this clonotype: One base away lies a much larger clone, so this may be a sequencing read error. The chain recombines TRBV7-9 with TRBJ2-5; 9 bases agree with TRBD1. With V trimmed by 8 bases and J by 7 bases, 14 bases remained unmatched. The V gene's germline CDR1 is SEHNR and CDR2 FQNEAQ (reference sequence). This CDR3 is built from 15 residues. CDR3: CASAGTGIIGGTQYF. The CDR3, as DNA: TGTGCCAGCGCTGGGACAGGGATCATTGGCGGGACCCAGTACTTC.

As concerns this clonotype: Since a much larger clone is just one base distant, this may be a read error. V is TRBV7-8 and J is TRBJ1-2; D is undetermined. Germline CDR1 reads SGHVS; CDR2 reads FQNEAQ. This CDR3 has 12 residues. CDR3 in amino acids: CASSFSGDGCTF. CDR3 sequence (DNA): TGTGCCAGCAGCTTTAGCGGGGATGGCTGCACCTTC.

This clonotype was detected once. The chain links TRBV25-1 to TRBJ1-3; D gene ambiguous. Looked up from germline, CDR1 is MGHDK and CDR2 is SYGVNS. CDR3 length: 13 amino acids. The germline V and J ends were trimmed by 8 bases and 0 bases, with 8 bases remaining between them. This CDR3 reads CASVVISGNTIYF. As DNA, the CDR3 is TGTGCCAGCGTTGTGATCTCTGGAAACACCATATATTTT.

CDR3: CASRPGLASSYEQYF. CDR3 DNA sequence: TGCGCCAGTAGACCGGGACTAGCAAGCTCCTACGAGCAGTACTTC. The rearrangement uses TRBV5-1 and TRBJ2-7; 9 nucleotides match TRBD2. Germline assignment: CDR1 SGHRS and CDR2 YFSETQ. V trimming: 8 bases; J trimming: 0 bases; junction bases outside the gene matches: 9. The CDR3 has 15 amino acids.

The sample holds a few counts of this clonotype. This sequence joins TRBV15 and TRBJ2-7, with D perhaps TRBD1 or TRBD2 (5 bases each). The germline gives CDR1 LNHNV, CDR2 YYDKDF (reference sequence). The V gene lost 0 bases and the J gene lost 2 bases, with 17 bases spanning the gap. The CDR3 contains 17 residues. The CDR3 spells CATSRDSVSRGAYEQYF. Written as DNA, the CDR3 is TGTGCCACCAGCAGAGACTCGGTTTCTAGGGGAGCCTACGAGCAGTACTTC. The complete variable domain, with remaining parts taken from reference TRBV15 and TRBJ2-7, reads DAMVIQNPRYQVTQFGKPVTLSCSQTLNHNVMYWYQQKSSQAPKLLFHYYDKDFNNEADTPDNFQSRRPNTSFCFLDIRSPGLGDTAMYLCATSRDSVSRGAYEQYFGPGTRLTVT.

This clonotype turned up a few times. This rearrangement joins TRBV5-1 to TRBJ1-1; tentatively, D is TRBD1 (6 bases). Looked up from germline, CDR1 is SGHRS and CDR2 is YFSETQ. Trimming took off 0 bases at V and 9 bases at J, with 12 bases between the two ends. The CDR3 runs 13 residues. The DNA of the CDR3 is TGCGCCAGCAGCTTGGAGGGGGTGGGGAAAGCTTTCTTT. Protein: CASSLEGVGKAFF. The variable domain in full, with the rest retrieved from reference TRBV5-1 and TRBJ1-1, is KAGVTQTPRYLIKTRGQQVTLSCSPISGHRSVSWYQQTPGQGLQFLFEYFSETQRNKGNFPGRFSGRQFSNSRSEMNVSTLELGDSALYLCASSLEGVGKAFFGQGTRLTVV.

The chain recombines TRBV9 with TRBJ1-1; D remains ambiguous. Germline values: CDR1 SGDLS, CDR2 YYNGEE. The CDR3 contains 13 residues. The ends were cut back, 3 bases at V and 7 bases at J, with 13 bases in the middle. Written as DNA, the CDR3 is TGTGCCAGCAGCGCAGGAGGGTTAGGTGAAGCTTTCTTT. Protein: CASSAGGLGEAFF. Combining the CDR3 with reference TRBV9 and TRBJ1-1 gives the whole variable domain DSGVTQTPKHLITATGQRVTLRCSPRSGDLSVYWYQQSLDQGLQFLIQYYNGEERAKGNILERFSAQQFPDLHSELNLSSLELGDSALYFCASSAGGLGEAFFGQGTRLTVV.

This chain connects TRBV7-2 to TRBJ1-2; D not resolved. The CDR3 totals 15 residues. Trimming took 3 bases from V and 3 from J, leaving 14 bases between them. The germline gives CDR1 SGHTA, CDR2 FQGNSA. The CDR3 spells CASSLVPTPDYGYTF. Here the CDR3 DNA reads TGTGCCAGCAGCTTGGTTCCGACGCCGGACTATGGCTACACCTTC.

This clonotype was recorded a few times. The chain joins TRBV15 to TRBJ1-1, with a possible D match to TRBD1 (5 bases). With 1 base removed from V and 8 bases from J, the gap between germline ends came to 14 bases. This CDR3 contains 14 residues. CDR1 and CDR2 from the germline V gene are LNHNV and YYDKDF (reference sequence). The chain's CDR3 is CATSRVPGLLEAFF. The CDR3 bases are TGTGCCACCAGCAGAGTTCCAGGGTTGTTAGAAGCTTTCTTT.

V is TRBV12-3 or TRBV12-4 and J is TRBJ2-5, with D uncertain. Trimming pared 6 bases from V and 5 bases from J, leaving 19 bases between. CDR3 length: 15 residues. This chain's CDR3 is CASRRFLQEWETQYF. The CDR3 region has the DNA TGTGCCAGCAGGCGGTTTCTCCAGGAGTGGGAGACCCAGTACTTC.

The chain uses TRBV7-4 and TRBJ2-6, with 8 bases that match TRBD2. Per the germline V gene, CDR1 is SGHVT and CDR2 is SQSDAQ. The CDR3 length is 18 residues. The ends lost 10 bases at V and 4 bases at J; junction bases unmatched: 18. In DNA, the CDR3 is TGTGCCACCAGTGAAGTTAGCGGGACCCGCACCGGGGCCAACGTCCTGACTTTC. This sequence encodes CATSEVSGTRTGANVLTF.

The chain carries TRBV24-1 and TRBJ1-2; D remains unclear. Germline assignment: CDR1 KGHDR and CDR2 SFDVKD. Trimming cost V 2 bases and J 7 bases, with 13 bases left between them. The CDR3 contains 14 residues. The DNA for the CDR3 is TGTGCCACCAGTGATTCAACAGCGTTGGGTGGCTACACCTTC. This encodes CATSDSTALGGYTF.

A remark on this clonotype: One junction end does not reproduce the germline sequence, and a read error may be involved. The chain couples TRBV5-5 to TRBJ1-4; D is uncertain. Germline V lookup: CDR1 SGHKS, CDR2 YYEKEE (reference sequence). The length of the CDR3 is 13 residues. CDR3 region: CASSSAWEEKLFF. As DNA, the CDR3 is TGCGCCAGCAGCTCGGCGTGGGAGGAAAAACTGTTTTTT.

This clonotype was picked up a small number of times. The chain couples TRBV7-2 to TRBJ1-1; D might be TRBD1 (5 bases). The germline V and J ends were trimmed by 11 bases and 2 bases, with 15 bases remaining between them. The V gene's germline CDR1 is SGHTA and CDR2 FQGNSA. The CDR3 has 13 amino acids. Here the CDR3 reads CAWGSRDNTEAFF. In nucleotides, the CDR3 is TGTGCCTGGGGGTCTAGGGACAACACTGAAGCTTTCTTT.

The chain has TRBV2 and TRBJ1-5; D is unclear. CDR3 length equals 12 residues. V lost 4 bases and J 10 bases, leaving 11 bases between the germline ends. The germline V gene encodes CDR1 SNHLY and CDR2 FYNNEI. CDR3 DNA: TGTGCCAGCAGTGTAAGGGAGTTCCCCCAGCATTTT. Its protein product is CASSVREFPQHF.

This clonotype came up many times. V gene TRBV13 combines with J gene TRBJ2-5, with a tentative D call TRBD2 (5 bases). CDR3 length: 12 amino acids. Trimming stripped 5 bases from V and 4 bases from J, with 8 bases between. CDR1 and CDR2 from the germline V gene are PRHDT and FYEKMQ (reference sequence). CDR3 loop: CASSLRAETQYF. The DNA of the CDR3 is TGTGCCAGCAGCCTGAGGGCAGAGACCCAGTACTTC.

About this clonotype itself: Its ends do not fully match the called genes, so a read error is possible. The chain combines TRBV7-9 with TRBJ2-7, with D possibly matching TRBD1 (6 bases). The CDR3 length is 16 residues. Germline V gives CDR1 SEHNR, CDR2 FQNEAQ (reference sequence). The CDR3, as DNA: TGCGCCAGCGGCCCCAAATCAGGGGCCTTTAACTACGAGCAGTACTTC. Translation: CASGPKSGAFNYEQYF.